This TCR beta chain was documented in a study of cytomegalovirus exposure and HLA in healthy donors. Study conclusions and caveats: Trimming of TCR beta V- and J-genes showed a link, identified in a later analysis, to a missense DCLRE1C variant.

The PCR contained 60 Vbeta and 13 Jbeta primers. Libraries were prepared by immunoSEQ multiplex PCR; TCRdb keeps only in-frame clonotypes and omits some of them. Of about 90,000 clones in the sample, around 70% were seen once. Of note for this clone: Its antigen remains unidentified.

Germline V CDR1 and CDR2: SNHLY, FYNNEI. The CDR3 loop spans 15 amino acids. Trimming at V came to 6 bases and at J to 0 bases, leaving 5 bases not matched to a gene. The sample was PBMCs. The gene calls are TRBV2 and TRBJ2-1; 7 nucleotides match TRBD1. This TCR derives from a man younger than 40 in good health and CMV-seropositive. The CDR3 sequence: CASSTSGGSYNEQFF. The CDR3, as DNA: TGTGCCAGCAGCACCTCAGGGGGCTCCTACAATGAGCAGTTCTTC.